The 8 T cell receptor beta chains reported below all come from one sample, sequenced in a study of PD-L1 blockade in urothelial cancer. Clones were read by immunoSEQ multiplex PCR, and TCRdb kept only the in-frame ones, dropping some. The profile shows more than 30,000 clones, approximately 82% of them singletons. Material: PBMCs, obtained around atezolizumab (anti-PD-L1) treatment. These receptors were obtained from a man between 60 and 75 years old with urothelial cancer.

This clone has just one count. CDR3 residues: CASGTGDSYNEQFF. CDR3 DNA sequence: TGTGCCAGCGGGACGGGGGACTCCTACAATGAGCAGTTCTTC. V usage is TRBV6-4 and J usage is TRBJ2-1, with TRBD2 as a possible D gene (6 bases). The CDR3 length is 14 residues. Trimming removed 8 bases at V and 0 bases at J, with 11 bases between. Germline values: CDR1 MRHNA, CDR2 SNTAGT.

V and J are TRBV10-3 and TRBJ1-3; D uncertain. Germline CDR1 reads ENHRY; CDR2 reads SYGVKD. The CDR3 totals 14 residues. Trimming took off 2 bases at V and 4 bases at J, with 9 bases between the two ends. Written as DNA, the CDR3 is TGTGCCATCAGTGAGCAGAAACCGGGAAACACCATATATTTT. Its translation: CAISEQKPGNTIYF.

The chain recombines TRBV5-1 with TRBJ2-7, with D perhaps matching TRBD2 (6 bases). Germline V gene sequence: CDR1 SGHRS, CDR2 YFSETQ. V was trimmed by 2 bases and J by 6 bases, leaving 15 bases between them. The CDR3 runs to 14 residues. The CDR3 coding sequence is TGCGCCAGCAGCTTCACGGGGGAGAGGGGCGAGCAGTACTTC. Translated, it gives CASSFTGERGEQYF.

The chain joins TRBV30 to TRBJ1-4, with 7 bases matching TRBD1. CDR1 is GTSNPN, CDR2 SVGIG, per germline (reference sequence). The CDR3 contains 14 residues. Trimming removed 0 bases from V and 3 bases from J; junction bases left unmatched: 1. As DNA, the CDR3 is TGTGCCTGGAGTGTTGGGACAGCTAATGAAAAACTGTTTTTT. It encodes CAWSVGTANEKLFF.

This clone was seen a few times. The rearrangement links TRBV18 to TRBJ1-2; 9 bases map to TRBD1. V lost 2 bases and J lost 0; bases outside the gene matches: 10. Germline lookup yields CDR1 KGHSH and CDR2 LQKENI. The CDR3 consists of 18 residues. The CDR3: CASSPYQDRGASNYGYTF. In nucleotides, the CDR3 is TGTGCCAGCTCACCATATCAGGACAGGGGCGCCTCTAACTATGGCTACACCTTC.

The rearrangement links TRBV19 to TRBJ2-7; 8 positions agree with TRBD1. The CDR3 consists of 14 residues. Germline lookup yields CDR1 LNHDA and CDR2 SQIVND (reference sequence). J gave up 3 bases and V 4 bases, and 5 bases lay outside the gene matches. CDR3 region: CASSTGQGLYEQYF. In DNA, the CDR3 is TGTGCCAGTAGTACCGGACAGGGACTCTACGAGCAGTACTTC. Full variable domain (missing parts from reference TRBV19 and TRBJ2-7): DGGITQSPKYLFRKEGQNVTLSCEQNLNHDAMYWYRQDPGQGLRLIYYSQIVNDFQKGDIAEGYSVSREKKESFPLTVTSAQKNPTAFYLCASSTGQGLYEQYFGPGTRLTVT.

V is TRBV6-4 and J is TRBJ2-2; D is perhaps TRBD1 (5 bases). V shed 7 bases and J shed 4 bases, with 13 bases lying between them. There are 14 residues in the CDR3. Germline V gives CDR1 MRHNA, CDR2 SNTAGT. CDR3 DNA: TGTGCCAGCACGGCTGAAGGGGCCACCGGGGAGCTGTTTTTT. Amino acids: CASTAEGATGELFF.

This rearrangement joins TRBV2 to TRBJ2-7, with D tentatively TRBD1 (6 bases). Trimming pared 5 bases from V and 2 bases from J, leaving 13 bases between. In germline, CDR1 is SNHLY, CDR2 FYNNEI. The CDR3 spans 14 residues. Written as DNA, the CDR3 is TGTGCCAGCAGTAACCAGGGGTGGGCCTACGAGCAGTACTTC. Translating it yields CASSNQGWAYEQYF.